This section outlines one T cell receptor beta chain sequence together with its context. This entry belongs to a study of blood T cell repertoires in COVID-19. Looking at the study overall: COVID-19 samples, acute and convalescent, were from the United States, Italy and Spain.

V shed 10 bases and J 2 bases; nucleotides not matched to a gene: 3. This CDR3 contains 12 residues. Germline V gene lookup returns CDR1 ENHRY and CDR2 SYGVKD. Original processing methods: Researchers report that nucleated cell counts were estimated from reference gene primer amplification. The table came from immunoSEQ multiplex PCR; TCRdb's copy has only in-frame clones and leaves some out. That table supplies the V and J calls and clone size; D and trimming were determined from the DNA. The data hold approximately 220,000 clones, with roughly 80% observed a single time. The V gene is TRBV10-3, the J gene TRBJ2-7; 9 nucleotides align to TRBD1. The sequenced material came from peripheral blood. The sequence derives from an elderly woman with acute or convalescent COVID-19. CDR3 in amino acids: CATRTGAYEQYF. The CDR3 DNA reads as TGTGCCACCAGGACAGGGGCCTACGAGCAGTACTTC.